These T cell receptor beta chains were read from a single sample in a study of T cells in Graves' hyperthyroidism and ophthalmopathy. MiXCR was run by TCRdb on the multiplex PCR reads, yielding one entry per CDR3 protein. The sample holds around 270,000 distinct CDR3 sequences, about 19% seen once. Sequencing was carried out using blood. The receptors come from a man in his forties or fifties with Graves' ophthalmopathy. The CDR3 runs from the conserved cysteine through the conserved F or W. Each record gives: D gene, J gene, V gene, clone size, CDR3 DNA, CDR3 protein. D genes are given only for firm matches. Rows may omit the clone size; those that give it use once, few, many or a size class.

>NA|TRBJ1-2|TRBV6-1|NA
TGTGCCAGCAGCGTGGTAGCTAACTATGGCTACACCTTC
CASSVVANYGYTF
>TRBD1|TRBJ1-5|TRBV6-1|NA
TGTGCCAGCAGGGGACAGGGGGCGGGCAATCAGCCCCAGCATTTT
CASRGQGAGNQPQHF
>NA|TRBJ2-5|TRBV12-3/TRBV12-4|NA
TGTGCCAGCAGTTTTGCCTTGGGGACCCAGTACTTC
CASSFALGTQYF
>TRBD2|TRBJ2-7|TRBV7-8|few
TGTGCCAGCAGCTCCTACGTGAAGGAGACTAGCGGGAGGCCAACCTACGAGCAGTACTTC
CASSSYVKETSGRPTYEQYF
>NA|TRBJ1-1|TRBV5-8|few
TGTGCCAGCAGCTTGTCCGACAGGAACACTGAAGCTTTCTTT
CASSLSDRNTEAFF
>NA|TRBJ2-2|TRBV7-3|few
TGTGCCAGCAGCTTAGGTTTCGGGGAGCTGTTTTTT
CASSLGFGELFF
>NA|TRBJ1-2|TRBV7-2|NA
TGTGCCAGCAGCTTTTCGACTAATGGCTACACCTTC
CASSFSTNGYTF
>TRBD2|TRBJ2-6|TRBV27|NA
TGTGTCAGCAATTTGACTAGCGGTGGGGCCAACGTCCTGACTTTC
CVSNLTSGGANVLTF
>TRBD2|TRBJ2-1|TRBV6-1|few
TGTGCCAGCAGTCGACTAGCGGGAGATGGGGAGCAGTTCTTC
CASSRLAGDGEQFF
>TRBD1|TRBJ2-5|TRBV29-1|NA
TGCAGCGTCGCTAAGGGGGCCGGAGAGACCCAGTACTTC
CSVAKGAGETQYF
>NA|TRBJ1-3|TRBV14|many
TGTGCCAGCAGCACTACATACTCTGGAAACACCATATATTTT
CASSTTYSGNTIYF
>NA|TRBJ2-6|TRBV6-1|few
TGTGCCATTCAGAGGCAGGGGTCCTCTGGGGCCAACGTCCTGACTTTC
CAIQRQGSSGANVLTF
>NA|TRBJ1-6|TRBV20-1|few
TGCAGTGCTAGAGATCTTACCTTGGGTTCACCCCTCCACTTT
CSARDLTLGSPLHF
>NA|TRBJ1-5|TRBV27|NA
TGTGCCTCGAGTTCGTTTAGGGGCAATCAGCCCCAGCATTTT
CASSSFRGNQPQHF
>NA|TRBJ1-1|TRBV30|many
TGTGCCTGGAGTGACCGGGGCCGTCGGCAATTGAACACTGAAGCTTTCTTT
CAWSDRGRRQLNTEAFF
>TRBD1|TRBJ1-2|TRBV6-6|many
TGTGCCAGCAGTTACGGTTGGGGACAGGGACTCAACTATGGCTACACCTTC
CASSYGWGQGLNYGYTF
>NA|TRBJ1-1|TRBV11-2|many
TGTGCCAGCAGCTCCTTAGGTACGAACACTGAAGCTTTCTTT
CASSSLGTNTEAFF
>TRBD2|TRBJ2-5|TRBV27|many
TGTGCCAGCAGGGCTCTAGCGGGAGGCCAAGAGACCCAGTACTTC
CASRALAGGQETQYF
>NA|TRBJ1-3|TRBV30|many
TGTGCCTGGAGTGTATGGGGGGGCGCTGGAAACACCATATATTTT
CAWSVWGGAGNTIYF
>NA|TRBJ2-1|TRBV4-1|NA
TGCGCCAGCAGCCAAGATAGTGGGAATGAGCAGTTCTTC
CASSQDSGNEQFF
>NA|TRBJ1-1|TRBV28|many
TGTGCCAGCAGTTTGGTCAGTAAGAACACTGAAGCTTTCTTT
CASSLVSKNTEAFF
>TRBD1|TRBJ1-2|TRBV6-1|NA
TGTGCCAGCAGTACATCCGGGACAGTTAGCTACACCTTC
CASSTSGTVSYTF
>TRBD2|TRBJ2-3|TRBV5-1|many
TGCGCCAGCAGCACCGGACTAGCGGGAGGGGCAGATACGCAGTATTTT
CASSTGLAGGADTQYF
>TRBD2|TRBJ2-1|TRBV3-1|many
TGTGCCAGCAGCCAAACTAGCGGGAGCTCTAATGAGCAGTTCTTC
CASSQTSGSSNEQFF
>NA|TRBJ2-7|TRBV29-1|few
TGCAGCGTTGAAGGGCTGAATGGGGCGGTGCAGTACTTC
CSVEGLNGAVQYF
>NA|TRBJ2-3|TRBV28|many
TGTGCCAGCAGTCCAGGAGCGGTGGACGGGGATACGCAGTATTTT
CASSPGAVDGDTQYF
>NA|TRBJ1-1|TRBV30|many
TGTGCCTGGATCGTGGTTACTGAAGCTTTCTTT
CAWIVVTEAFF
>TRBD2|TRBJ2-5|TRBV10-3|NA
TGTGCCATCGGGACTAGCGGGGAAGAGACCCAGTACTTC
CAIGTSGEETQYF
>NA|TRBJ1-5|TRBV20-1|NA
TGCAGTGCTAGAGATATGGGGGCCGGGAATCAGCCCCAGCATTTT
CSARDMGAGNQPQHF
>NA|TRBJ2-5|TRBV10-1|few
TGCGCCAGCAGTGAGTCCAGAAGGATTCGAGGCCAAGGGGAGACCCAGTACTTC
CASSESRRIRGQGETQYF
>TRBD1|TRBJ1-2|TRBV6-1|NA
TGTGCCAGCTCCGGACAGGGAGACGGCTACACCTTC
CASSGQGDGYTF
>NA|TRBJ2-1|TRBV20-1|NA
TGCAGTGCTAGCCCCGGCTCGGCTCTCAATGAGCAGTTCTTC
CSASPGSALNEQFF
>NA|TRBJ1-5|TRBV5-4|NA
TGTGCCTTTGGGATGGGGAATAATGCGAATCAGCCCCAGCATTTT
CAFGMGNNANQPQHF
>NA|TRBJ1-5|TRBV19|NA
TGTGCCAGTAAGGAAGCCCCCCAGGGAGGCCAGCCCCAGCATTTT
CASKEAPQGGQPQHF
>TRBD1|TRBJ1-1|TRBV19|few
TGTGCCAGTCGAAGTGGGGGACAGGGGTGGAACACTGAAGCTTTCTTT
CASRSGGQGWNTEAFF
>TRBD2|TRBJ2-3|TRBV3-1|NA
TGTGCCAGCAGCAAGGGACTAGCGGGAGTCGCTGGAGATACGCAGTATTTT
CASSKGLAGVAGDTQYF
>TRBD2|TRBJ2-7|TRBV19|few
TGTGCCAGTAGTATGCCGGGACTAGCGACCTACGAGCAGTACTTC
CASSMPGLATYEQYF
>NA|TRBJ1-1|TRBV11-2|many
TGTGCCAGCAGCTTAGAAGGGGCAACCCAAGCTTTCTTT
CASSLEGATQAFF
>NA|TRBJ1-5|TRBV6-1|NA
TGTGCCAGCAGCCAAGGACTGGGAGGTGGTCAGCCCCAGCATTTT
CASSQGLGGGQPQHF
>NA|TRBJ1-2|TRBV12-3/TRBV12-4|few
TGTGCCAGCAGCTCGACGGGGGGCGCGAGGGGCTACACCTTC
CASSSTGGARGYTF
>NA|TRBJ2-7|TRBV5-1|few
TGCGCCAGCCGGAGTATAGGCGTCGACGAGCAGTACTTC
CASRSIGVDEQYF
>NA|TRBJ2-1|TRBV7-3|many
TGTGCCAGCAGCAAACAGGGTGGTGGGAATGAGCAGTTCTTC
CASSKQGGGNEQFF
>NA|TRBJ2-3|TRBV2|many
TGTGCCAGCAGTCTCGGGGTCCAGGGAGATACGCAGTATTTT
CASSLGVQGDTQYF
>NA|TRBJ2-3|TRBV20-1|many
TGCAGTGCCACGCCCGGGCCCACAGATACGCAGTATTTT
CSATPGPTDTQYF
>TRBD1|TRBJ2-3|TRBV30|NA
TGTGCCTGGAGTGTGACAGGGTCTGGGGATACGCAGTATTTT
CAWSVTGSGDTQYF
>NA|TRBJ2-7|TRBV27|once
TGTGCCAGCAGTTTTCAGGGCCTTGGCTACGAGCAGTACTTC
CASSFQGLGYEQYF
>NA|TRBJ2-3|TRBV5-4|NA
TGTGCCAGCAGTTACGACCCCACAGATACGCAGTATTTT
CASSYDPTDTQYF
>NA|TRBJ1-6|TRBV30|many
TGTGCCTGGGAAGGACGGGGCTATAATTCACCCCTCCACTTT
CAWEGRGYNSPLHF